This TCR beta chain was obtained from a study of blood T cell repertoires in COVID-19. Overall study context: Sample material is recorded as cDNA or gDNA derived from T cells, B-cell-depleted T cells, or PBMCs.

The germline CDR1 and CDR2 sequences are MDHEN and SYDVKM. Trimming at V came to 5 bases and at J to 9 bases, leaving 12 bases not matched to a gene. This CDR3 contains 15 residues. Libraries were prepared by immunoSEQ multiplex PCR; TCRdb keeps only in-frame clonotypes and omits some of them. This repertoire shows about 160,000 clones, 65% to 85% found once; its top ten account for roughly 9%. The chain recombines TRBV28 with TRBJ1-5, with 8 bases aligning to TRBD1. The TCR originated in an elderly woman with active or convalescent COVID-19. The sample comprised peripheral blood. CDR3 sequence: CASSPTGALGRPQHF. The CDR3 nucleotides read TGTGCCAGCAGTCCGACAGGGGCGCTGGGGCGGCCCCAGCATTTT.